This TCR beta chain derives from a study of regulatory and conventional T cells in RAG deficiency. V lost 3 bases, J lost 2 bases, and 9 bases lay in between. The length of the CDR3 is 14 residues. Germline lookup yields CDR1 SEHNR and CDR2 FQNEAQ (reference sequence). The sorted regulatory T cells were CD4+, CD25-high and CD127-low, with genomic DNA sequenced. Profiled with immunoSEQ multiplex PCR; TCRdb holds only in-frame clones, not every one. Among over 10,000 clones listed, approximately 94% were seen once. The same specimen was also included in a second study, on regulatory T cells. Per that paper: Amplification used 52 TRBV primers and 13 TRBJ primers.

Sequenced sample: CD127- CD25+ CD4+ Tregs sorted from blood. This TCR derives from a human donor in good health. V gene TRBV7-9 combines with J gene TRBJ2-3; D remains unclear. The CDR3 coding sequence is TGTGCCAGCAGCTTCAGGTGGTTCACAGATACGCAGTATTTT. This encodes CASSFRWFTDTQYF.